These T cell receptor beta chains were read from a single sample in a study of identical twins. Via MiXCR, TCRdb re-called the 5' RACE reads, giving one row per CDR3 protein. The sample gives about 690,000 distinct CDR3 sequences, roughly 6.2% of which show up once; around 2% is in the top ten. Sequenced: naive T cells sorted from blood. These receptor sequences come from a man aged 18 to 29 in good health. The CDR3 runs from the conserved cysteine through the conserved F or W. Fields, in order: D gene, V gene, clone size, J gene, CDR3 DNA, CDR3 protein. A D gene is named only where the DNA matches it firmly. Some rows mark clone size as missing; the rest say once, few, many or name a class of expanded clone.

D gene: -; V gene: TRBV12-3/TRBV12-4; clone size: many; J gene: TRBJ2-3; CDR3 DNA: TGTGCCAGCAGTTGGGGAGTTGATACGCAGTATTTT; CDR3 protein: CASSWGVDTQYF
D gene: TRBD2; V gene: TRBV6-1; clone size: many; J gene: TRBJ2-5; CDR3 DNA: TGTGCCAGCAGCCGAGGGACTAGCGATTCCCCACAAGAGACCCAGTACTTC; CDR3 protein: CASSRGTSDSPQETQYF
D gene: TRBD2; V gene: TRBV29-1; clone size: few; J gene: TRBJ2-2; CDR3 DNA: TGCAGCGTTGAAGGGCCTACTAGCGTCGGGGAGCTGTTTTTT; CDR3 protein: CSVEGPTSVGELFF
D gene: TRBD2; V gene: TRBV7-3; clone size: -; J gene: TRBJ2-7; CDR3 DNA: TGTGCCAGCAGCTCGGAACCGGGACTACCTAACTACGAGCAGTACTTC; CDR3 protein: CASSSEPGLPNYEQYF
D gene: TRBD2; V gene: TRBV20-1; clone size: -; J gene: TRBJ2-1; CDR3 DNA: TGCAGTGCTTTGGTGTCGGGAGGAACATACAATGAGCAGTTCTTC; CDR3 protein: CSALVSGGTYNEQFF
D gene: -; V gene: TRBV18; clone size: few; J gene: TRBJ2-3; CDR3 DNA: TGTGCCAGCTCACTGACACAGGGCACTAGCACAGATACGCAGTATTTT; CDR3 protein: CASSLTQGTSTDTQYF
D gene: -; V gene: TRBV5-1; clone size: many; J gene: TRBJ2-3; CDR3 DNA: TGCGCCAGCAGCAATACAGATTTCACAGATACGCAGTATTTT; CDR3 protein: CASSNTDFTDTQYF
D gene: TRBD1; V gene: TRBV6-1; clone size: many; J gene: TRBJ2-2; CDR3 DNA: TGTGCCAGCAGTAAACGACAGGGGAGGTCCGGGGAGCTGTTTTTT; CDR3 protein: CASSKRQGRSGELFF
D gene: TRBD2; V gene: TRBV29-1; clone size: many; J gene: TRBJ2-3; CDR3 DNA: TGCAGCGTCGACTCCCAGCGGGAGTGGGGCACAGATACGCAGTATTTT; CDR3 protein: CSVDSQREWGTDTQYF
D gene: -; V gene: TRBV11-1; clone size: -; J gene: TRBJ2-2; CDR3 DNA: TGTGCCAGCAGCCTCTTTTCTTACGAGGAGCATAGGGACACCGGGGAGCTGTTTTTT; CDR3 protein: CASSLFSYEEHRDTGELFF
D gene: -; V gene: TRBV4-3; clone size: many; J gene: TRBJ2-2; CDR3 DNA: TGCGCCAGCAGCCAAGATTTACGGGGTACCGGGGAGCTGTTTTTT; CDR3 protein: CASSQDLRGTGELFF
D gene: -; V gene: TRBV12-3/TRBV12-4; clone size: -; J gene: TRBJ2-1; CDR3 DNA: TGTGCCAGCAGTTTGCCCCCCCATGAGCAGTTCTTC; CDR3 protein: CASSLPPHEQFF
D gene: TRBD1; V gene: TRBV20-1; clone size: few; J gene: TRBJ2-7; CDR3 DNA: TGCAGTGCGGACCGGGACAGGGCCTCCTACGAGCAGTACTTC; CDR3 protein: CSADRDRASYEQYF
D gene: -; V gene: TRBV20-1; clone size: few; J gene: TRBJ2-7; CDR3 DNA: TGCAGTGCTAGGGTACCTAGTTACTACGAGCAGTACTTC; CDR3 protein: CSARVPSYYEQYF
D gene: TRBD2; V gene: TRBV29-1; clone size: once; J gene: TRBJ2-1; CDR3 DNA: TGCAGCGTTATTCCGGGAGGAAAGACCTACAATGAGCAGTTCTTC; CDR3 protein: CSVIPGGKTYNEQFF
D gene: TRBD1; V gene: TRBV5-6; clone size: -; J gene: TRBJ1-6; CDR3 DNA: TGTGCCAGCAGTATCGGGACAGGGCATAATTCACCCCTCCACTTT; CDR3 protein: CASSIGTGHNSPLHF
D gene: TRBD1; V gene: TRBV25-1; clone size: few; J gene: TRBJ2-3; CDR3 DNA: TGTGCCAGCAGTGAAGCAGGGGGACCCCTAGATACGCAGTATTTT; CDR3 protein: CASSEAGGPLDTQYF
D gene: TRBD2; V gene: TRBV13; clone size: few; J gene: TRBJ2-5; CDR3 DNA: TGTGCCAGCAGCCCCGGGACTAGCGGGAGATTGAAGGAGACCCAGTACTTC; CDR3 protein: CASSPGTSGRLKETQYF
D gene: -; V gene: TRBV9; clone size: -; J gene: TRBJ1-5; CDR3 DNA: TGTGCCAGCAGCGTATCCCCTGCGGAGCCCCAGCATTTT; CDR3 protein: CASSVSPAEPQHF
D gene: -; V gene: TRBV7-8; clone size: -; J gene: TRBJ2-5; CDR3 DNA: TGTGCCAGCAGCTTGCCCGTGGGGGGCCAAGAGACCCAGTACTTC; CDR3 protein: CASSLPVGGQETQYF
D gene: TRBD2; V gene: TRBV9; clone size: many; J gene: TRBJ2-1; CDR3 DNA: TGTGCCAGCAGCGGTAGCGGGAGGGTTGAGCAGTTCTTC; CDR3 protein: CASSGSGRVEQFF
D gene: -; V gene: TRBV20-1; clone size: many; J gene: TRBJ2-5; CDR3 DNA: TGCAGTGCTAGAGCCCCTGACGGCCAAGAGACCCAGTACTTC; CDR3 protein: CSARAPDGQETQYF
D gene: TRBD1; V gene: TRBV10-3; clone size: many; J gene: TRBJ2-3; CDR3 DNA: TGTGCCATCAGTGAGTCGACAGGGTCAGATACGCAGTATTTT; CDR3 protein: CAISESTGSDTQYF
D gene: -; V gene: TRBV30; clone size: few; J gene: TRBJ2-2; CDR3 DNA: TGTGCCTGGAAAGGACTCCCTACGGACACCGGGGAGCTGTTTTTT; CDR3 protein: CAWKGLPTDTGELFF
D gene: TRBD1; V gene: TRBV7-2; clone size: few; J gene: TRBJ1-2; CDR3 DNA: TGTGCCAGCAGCGCACGACAGGGAGGTGGCTACACCTTC; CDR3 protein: CASSARQGGGYTF
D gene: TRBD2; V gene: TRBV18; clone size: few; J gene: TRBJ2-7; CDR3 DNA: TGTGCCAGCTCACCGGTATTAGCGGGATACGAGCAGTACTTC; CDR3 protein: CASSPVLAGYEQYF
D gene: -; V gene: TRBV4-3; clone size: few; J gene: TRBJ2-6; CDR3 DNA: TGCGCCAGCAGCCAAGAAGGGCCTAGCTCTGGGGCCAACGTCCTGACTTTC; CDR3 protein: CASSQEGPSSGANVLTF
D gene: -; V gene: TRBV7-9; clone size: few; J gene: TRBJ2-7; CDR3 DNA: TGTGCCAGCAGCTTAGTCTCAGGTCCCTCCGAGCAGTACTTC; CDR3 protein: CASSLVSGPSEQYF
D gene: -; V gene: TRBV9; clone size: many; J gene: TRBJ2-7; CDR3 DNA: TGTGCCAGCAGCGTAGGCCGATATGGGTCAGACTCCTACGAGCAGTACTTC; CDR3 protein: CASSVGRYGSDSYEQYF
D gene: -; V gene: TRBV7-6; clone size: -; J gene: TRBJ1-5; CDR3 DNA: TGTGCCAGCAGCTACAAGGGGTTGTGGGGGGTTGAGAGCAATCAGCCCCAGCATTTT; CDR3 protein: CASSYKGLWGVESNQPQHF
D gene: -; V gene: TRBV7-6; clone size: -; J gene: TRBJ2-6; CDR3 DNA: TGTGCCAGCAGCTACGACTCCCAGGGGACTGGGGCCAACGTCCTGACTTTC; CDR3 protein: CASSYDSQGTGANVLTF
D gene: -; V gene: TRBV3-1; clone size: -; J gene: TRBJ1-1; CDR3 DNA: TGTGCCAGCAGCCGTACCGGGCCGAACACTGAAGCTTTCTTT; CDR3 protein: CASSRTGPNTEAFF
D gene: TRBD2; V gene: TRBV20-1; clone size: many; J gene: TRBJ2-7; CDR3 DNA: TGCAGTGCTACCTGGCGGGGGGGCTACGAGCAGTACTTC; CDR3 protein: CSATWRGGYEQYF
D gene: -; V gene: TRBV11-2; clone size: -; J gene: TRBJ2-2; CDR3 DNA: TGTGCCAGCAGCTTAGGTGGGAGAGGTACCGGGGAGCTGTTTTTT; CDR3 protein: CASSLGGRGTGELFF
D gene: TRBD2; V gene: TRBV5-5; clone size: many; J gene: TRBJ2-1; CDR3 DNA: TGTGCCAGCAGCTTGGTCGCCATGGGCGGGAGACCCTACAATGAGCAGTTCTTC; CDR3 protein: CASSLVAMGGRPYNEQFF
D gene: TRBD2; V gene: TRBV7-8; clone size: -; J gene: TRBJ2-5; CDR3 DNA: TGTGCCAGCAGCTTCATAGCGGGAGTGAAGTCAGAGACCCAGTACTTC; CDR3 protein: CASSFIAGVKSETQYF
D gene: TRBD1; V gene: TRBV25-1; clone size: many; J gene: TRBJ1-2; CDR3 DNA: TGTGCCAGCAGTGACCCCGGGACAGCTAACTATGGCTACACCTTC; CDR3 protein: CASSDPGTANYGYTF
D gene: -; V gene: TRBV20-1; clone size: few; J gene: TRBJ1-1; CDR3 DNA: TGCAGTGCTAGTTCGACAGACACTGAAGCTTTCTTT; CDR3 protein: CSASSTDTEAFF
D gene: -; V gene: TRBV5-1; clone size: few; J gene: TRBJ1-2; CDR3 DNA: TGCGCCAGCAGCTTGGTGTCAGTTACCTCCTATGGCTACACCTTC; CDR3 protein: CASSLVSVTSYGYTF